This T cell receptor beta chain was observed in a study of control samples from healthy donors and cancer patients. The CDR3 has 13 amino acids. V was trimmed by 4 bases and J by 8 bases, leaving 15 bases between them. Germline lookup yields CDR1 SGHRS and CDR2 YFSETQ. Only in-frame clones appear in the TCRdb table, and some are missing; sequencing was by immunoSEQ multiplex PCR. The sample shows about 34,000 clones, about 88% of them seen only once. The rearrangement uses TRBV5-1 and TRBJ1-1; D remains unclear. Sequencing was performed on PBMCs. This clonotype was sampled from a woman aged 40 to 50 with lung cancer. The CDR3 DNA reads as TGCGCCAGCAGCCCTATTAGCTATTCCGAAGCTTTCTTT. As protein: CASSPISYSEAFF.